A single sample gave rise to the 12 T cell receptor beta chains below, sequenced in a study of blood T cell repertoires in COVID-19. Produced via immunoSEQ multiplex PCR; TCRdb's table is partial and in-frame only. The table includes about 220,000 clones, about 86% detected once. Sequenced input: PBMCs or T cells enriched from blood (not recorded which). These receptors originate from a woman aged 45-65 years with acute COVID-19.

Only one count was recorded for this clone. J is TRBJ1-5 and V is TRBV29-1, with 8 bases that match TRBD1. Germline-derived CDR1 and CDR2 are SQVTM and ANQGSEA. The CDR3 is 17 residues long. V lost 4 bases to trimming and J lost 4 bases; unmatched junction nucleotides: 15. CDR3 nucleotide sequence: TGCAGCGTTGCAATACCGACAGGGGATAGTTTAAATCAGCCCCAGCATTTT. Its protein is CSVAIPTGDSLNQPQHF.

The chain carries TRBV5-1 and TRBJ2-3; 10 bases match TRBD2. CDR3 length: 15 residues. V was clipped by 2 bases and J by 3 bases; unmatched bases: 3. Germline CDR1 and CDR2: SGHRS and YFSETQ. The CDR3 is CASSFLAGATDTQYF. CDR3 coding DNA: TGCGCCAGCAGCTTCCTAGCGGGAGCGACAGATACGCAGTATTTT.

The chain carries TRBV3-1 (or the pseudogene TRBV3-2) and TRBJ2-7, with 11 nucleotides matching TRBD2. This CDR3 is built from 14 residues. The J segment lost 5 bases and the V segment lost 4 bases, leaving 4 bases of the junction unmatched. Per the germline V gene, CDR1 is LGHDT and CDR2 is YNNKEL (reference sequence). CDR3 protein: CASSPGLAVHEQYF. The DNA for the CDR3 is TGTGCCAGCAGCCCGGGACTAGCGGTCCACGAGCAGTACTTC.

The gene calls are TRBV7-9 and TRBJ1-2; D is uncertain. Germline CDR1 and CDR2: SEHNR and FQNEAQ (reference sequence). Trimming stripped 3 bases from V and 0 bases from J, with 11 bases between. This CDR3 spans 15 amino acids. CDR3 amino acids: CASSFRDTSNYGYTF. CDR3 bases: TGTGCCAGCAGCTTCCGAGACACATCTAACTATGGCTACACCTTC.

This clone has just a few counts. This chain connects TRBV3-1 (or the pseudogene TRBV3-2) to TRBJ2-7; 13 bases map to TRBD2. The CDR3 is 17 residues long. Trimming cost V 3 bases and J 0 bases; bases outside gene matches: 5. Germline V gene lookup returns CDR1 LGHDT and CDR2 YNNKEL (reference sequence). In DNA form, the CDR3 reads TGTGCCAGCAGCCAGGGGGGACTAGCGGGGTACTCCTACGAGCAGTACTTC. It encodes CASSQGGLAGYSYEQYF.

The chain has TRBV27 and TRBJ2-7; 12 bases fit TRBD2. V lost 6 bases to trimming and J lost 6 bases; unmatched junction nucleotides: 9. The germline V gene encodes CDR1 MNHEY and CDR2 SMNVEV (reference sequence). This CDR3 has 15 residues. CDR3 bases: TGTGCCAGCAGCCCTAGCGGGAGGGCCGAGGGCGAGCAGTACTTC. Residues: CASSPSGRAEGEQYF.

The rearrangement links TRBV14 to TRBJ1-4; D unresolved. The CDR3 has 17 residues. Per the germline V gene, CDR1 is SGHDN and CDR2 is FVKESK. V was shortened by 0 bases and J by 1 base, with 12 bases between the two germline ends. CDR3 nucleotide sequence: TGTGCCAGCAGCCAAGACACCCCCGGGTTAACTAATGAAAAACTGTTTTTT. It encodes CASSQDTPGLTNEKLFF.

This rearrangement joins TRBV19 to TRBJ1-4; 8 bases are a match to TRBD1. In germline, CDR1 is LNHDA, CDR2 SQIVND (reference sequence). V shed 7 bases and J 8 bases; nucleotides not matched to a gene: 9. This CDR3 has 14 amino acids. The chain's CDR3 is CASTTGGSGEKLFF. The CDR3 DNA follows: TGTGCCAGTACCACAGGGGGGAGCGGAGAAAAACTGTTTTTT.

This sequence joins TRBV5-6 and TRBJ1-2; no clear D gene. CDR1 is SGHDT, CDR2 YYEEEE, per germline. The CDR3 consists of 14 residues. The ends were cut back, 4 bases at V and 4 bases at J, with 14 bases in the middle. The CDR3 DNA follows: TGTGCCAGCAGCCTGTTCGGGAGTTCCTATGGCTACACCTTC. Its protein is CASSLFGSSYGYTF.

The chain employs TRBV30 and TRBJ2-7, with 14 positions matching TRBD2. The CDR3 contains 16 residues. Germline V gene data show CDR1 as GTSNPN and CDR2 as SVGIG (reference sequence). Trimming removed 1 base from V and 2 bases from J; junction bases left unmatched: 4. CDR3 sequence (DNA): TGTGCCTGGAGTGCACCGACTAGCGGGAGGGCCTACGAGCAGTACTTC. The encoded protein is CAWSAPTSGRAYEQYF. Combining the CDR3 with reference TRBV30 and TRBJ2-7 gives the whole variable domain SQTIHQWPATLVQPVGSPLSLECTVEGTSNPNLYWYRQAAGRGLQLLFYSVGIGQISSEVPQNLSASRPQDRQFILSSKKLLLSDSGFYLCAWSAPTSGRAYEQYFGPGTRLTVT.

The genes are TRBV7-9 and TRBJ2-3; D is unclear. This CDR3 has 14 amino acids. Germline V gives CDR1 SEHNR, CDR2 FQNEAQ (reference sequence). V lost 1 base and J lost 1, with 6 bases in between. The CDR3 DNA is TGTGCCAGCAGCTTAGGACAACGCACAGATACGCAGTATTTT. This sequence encodes CASSLGQRTDTQYF. Drawing the rest from reference TRBV7-9 and TRBJ2-3, the complete variable domain is DTGVSQNPRHKITKRGQNVTFRCDPISEHNRLYWYRQTLGQGPEFLTYFQNEAQLEKSRLLSDRFSAERPKGSFSTLEIQRTEQGDSAMYLCASSLGQRTDTQYFGPGTRLTVL.

This chain connects TRBV28 to TRBJ1-4; 7 bases align to TRBD1. The junction had 6 bases not matched to a gene; V was cut back by 2 bases and J by 0 bases. CDR3 length: 17 amino acids. CDR1 is MDHEN, CDR2 SYDVKM, per germline. This CDR3 is CASSLRTGPSTNEKLFF. CDR3 DNA: TGTGCCAGCAGTTTAAGGACAGGTCCCTCAACTAATGAAAAACTGTTTTTT.